The 22 T cell receptor beta chains given below trace back to one sample, sequenced in a study of technical replicates of blood from several donors. TCRdb's copy holds only in-frame clones and misses some; the assay was immunoSEQ multiplex PCR. The data contain 13,000 or so clones, just over 85% of them seen just once; the ten biggest clones take up about an eighth. Sequencing was done on a sample of PBMCs. The source of these receptors is a human donor in good health.

Only one count was recorded for this clone. The V and J genes are TRBV27 and TRBJ2-3, with unresolved D. The CDR3 extends over 13 amino acids. In germline, CDR1 is MNHEY, CDR2 SMNVEV (reference sequence). Trimming took off 2 bases at V and 2 bases at J, with 5 bases between the two ends. CDR3 sequence: CASSLLNTDTQYF. CDR3 DNA: TGTGCCAGCAGTTTACTAAACACAGATACGCAGTATTTT.

The J gene is TRBJ2-1, the V gene TRBV7-9; 12 bases map to TRBD2. The CDR3 is 17 amino acids. With V trimmed by 5 bases and J by 5 bases, 10 bases remained unmatched. Germline assignment: CDR1 SEHNR and CDR2 FQNEAQ (reference sequence). The CDR3 sequence: CASSKPLAGGPHNEQFF. The CDR3, as DNA: TGTGCCAGCAGCAAGCCCCTAGCGGGAGGGCCCCACAATGAGCAGTTCTTC.

This clone was counted a few times. This chain joins TRBV27 and TRBJ2-7; D remains unclear. Between the trimmed V and J ends, which lost 4 bases and 5 bases, there was a span of 12 bases. The CDR3 is 13 residues long. Germline CDR1 and CDR2: MNHEY and SMNVEV (reference sequence). CDR3 protein: CASSSVRRNEQYF. The CDR3 region has the DNA TGTGCCAGCAGTTCCGTCCGGCGGAACGAGCAGTACTTC.

V usage is TRBV7-9 and J usage is TRBJ1-1; maybe TRBD1 (6 bases). The CDR3 totals 12 residues. Germline-derived CDR1 and CDR2 are SEHNR and FQNEAQ (reference sequence). The V end lost 3 bases, the J end lost 11 bases, and 13 bases lay between the germline ends. This chain's CDR3 is CASSLGARQAFF. DNA for the CDR3: TGTGCCAGCAGCTTGGGGGCCCGGCAGGCTTTCTTT. The variable domain in full, with the rest retrieved from reference TRBV7-9 and TRBJ1-1, is DTGVSQNPRHKITKRGQNVTFRCDPISEHNRLYWYRQTLGQGPEFLTYFQNEAQLEKSRLLSDRFSAERPKGSFSTLEIQRTEQGDSAMYLCASSLGARQAFFGQGTRLTVV.

The chain employs TRBV5-1 and TRBJ2-2, with 7 bases matching TRBD2. J lost 0 bases, V lost 4 bases, and 12 bases had no gene match. The CDR3 sequence is 18 residues long. Germline V gene lookup returns CDR1 SGHRS and CDR2 YFSETQ. The CDR3 protein is CASSPGGRIAANTGELFF. In nucleotides, the CDR3 is TGCGCCAGCAGCCCGGGGGGACGGATAGCGGCGAACACCGGGGAGCTGTTTTTT.

This clone was counted a few times. This sequence joins TRBV30 and TRBJ2-1; 10 bases map to TRBD1. J was trimmed by 3 bases and V by 1 base; bases with no gene match: 0. Germline V CDR1 and CDR2: GTSNPN, SVGIG (reference sequence). The CDR3 has 14 residues. The CDR3: CAWSGDRGYNEQFF. CDR3 DNA sequence: TGTGCCTGGAGTGGGGACAGGGGCTACAATGAGCAGTTCTTC.

V usage is TRBV5-1 and J usage is TRBJ2-5, with 8 bases identical to TRBD1. The ends lost 4 bases at V and 5 bases at J; junction bases unmatched: 10. This CDR3 has 15 amino acids. Germline CDR1 reads SGHRS; CDR2 reads YFSETQ. CDR3 sequence reads: CASSRIDRGHETQYF. For the CDR3, the DNA is TGCGCCAGCAGCCGGATAGACAGGGGTCATGAGACCCAGTACTTC.

This clone was seen just once. This chain connects TRBV4-1 to TRBJ2-1, with TRBD2 identical over 11 bases. This CDR3 has 17 amino acids. CDR1 and CDR2 (germline): MGHRA, YSYEKL. With 0 bases clipped from V and 6 bases from J, the junction kept 7 bases outside the gene matches. The CDR3 region is CASSQDPGTSGFNEQFF. CDR3 nucleotides: TGCGCCAGCAGCCAAGATCCCGGGACTAGCGGATTCAATGAGCAGTTCTTC.

V gene TRBV6-1 combines with J gene TRBJ2-1, with D perhaps matching TRBD2 (5 bases). The CDR3 has 15 amino acids. V shed 2 bases and J shed 2 bases, with 10 bases lying between them. CDR1 is MNHNS, CDR2 SASEGT, per germline. CDR3 protein: CASSETSLAYNEQFF. In nucleotides, the CDR3 is TGTGCCAGCAGTGAAACTAGTCTGGCCTACAATGAGCAGTTCTTC.

The chain combines TRBV19 with TRBJ1-4; no firm D call. Germline CDR1 is LNHDA and CDR2 is SQIVND (reference sequence). The CDR3 sequence is 13 residues long. Trimming cost V 0 bases and J 8 bases, with 7 bases left between them. The CDR3: CASSIDFSEKLFF. CDR3 sequence (DNA): TGTGCCAGTAGTATAGATTTTAGCGAAAAACTGTTTTTT.

This clone has only a few counts. The chain couples TRBV7-2 to TRBJ2-7; D is possibly TRBD1 (6 bases). This CDR3 has 12 residues. V lost 5 bases, J lost 3 bases, and 8 bases lay in between. Germline V lookup: CDR1 SGHTA, CDR2 FQGNSA. CDR3 coding DNA: TGTGCCAGCAGCCAAGGGGGCTACGAGCAGTACTTC. Its protein product is CASSQGGYEQYF.

This clone showed up just once. This chain joins TRBV29-1 and TRBJ2-5, with TRBD1 matching 7 bases. V lost 6 bases to trimming and J lost 5 bases; unmatched junction nucleotides: 3. The germline V gene encodes CDR1 SQVTM and CDR2 ANQGSEA. The CDR3 spans 11 residues. The CDR3 bases are TGCAGCGTGGCAGGGGGTGAGACCCAGTACTTC. This translates into CSVAGGETQYF.

The chain links TRBV6-1 to TRBJ1-1; 7 positions match TRBD1. The germline V gene encodes CDR1 MNHNS and CDR2 SASEGT. The junction had 6 bases not matched to a gene; V was cut back by 2 bases and J by 0 bases. This CDR3 has 16 residues. The CDR3 region is CASSESIGGVNTEAFF. The CDR3 DNA reads as TGTGCCAGCAGTGAAAGTATAGGGGGCGTGAACACTGAAGCTTTCTTT.

The chain carries TRBV4-1 and TRBJ1-1; 8 positions match TRBD1. This CDR3 contains 13 residues. The V gene end was trimmed by 7 bases and the J gene end by 4 bases; junction bases not matched to a gene: 5. CDR1 is MGHRA, CDR2 YSYEKL, per germline. CDR3 in DNA: TGCGCCAGCAAACAGGGGGGGGGCACTGAAGCTTTCTTT. Translation gives CASKQGGGTEAFF.

V usage is TRBV27 and J usage is TRBJ2-2; D is ambiguous. CDR3 length: 15 amino acids. V lost 6 bases, J lost 4 bases, and 15 bases lay in between. The germline V gene encodes CDR1 MNHEY and CDR2 SMNVEV (reference sequence). CDR3 DNA sequence: TGTGCCAGCAGCCAAGGCGGTCAGCTCACCGGGGAGCTGTTTTTT. It specifies CASSQGGQLTGELFF.

A few counts support this clone. The CDR3 DNA reads as TGTGCCAGCTCCGGGGACAGGGGGCACAATGAGCAGTTCTTC. It yields the protein CASSGDRGHNEQFF. The chain is built from TRBV27 and TRBJ2-1; 12 bases fit TRBD1. Germline V gene data show CDR1 as MNHEY and CDR2 as SMNVEV (reference sequence). V gave up 8 bases and J gave up 5 bases; unmatched junction bases: 4. The CDR3 loop spans 14 amino acids.

The genes are TRBV15 and TRBJ2-3, with D perhaps matching TRBD2 (5 bases). V lost 4 bases to trimming and J lost 6 bases, with 8 bases between them. Germline V gene lookup returns CDR1 LNHNV and CDR2 YYDKDF (reference sequence). This CDR3 is built from 12 residues. The CDR3 is CATSITRDTQYF. The CDR3 DNA sequence: TGTGCCACCAGCATAACTAGGGATACGCAGTATTTT.

This clone came up once. This rearrangement joins TRBV27 to TRBJ2-7; the match to TRBD2 covers 13 bases. This CDR3 has 16 amino acids. Per the germline V gene, CDR1 is MNHEY and CDR2 is SMNVEV (reference sequence). The junction had 10 bases not matched to a gene; V was cut back by 4 bases and J by 7 bases. The CDR3 loop is CASSYFGLAGADEQYF. The CDR3 DNA sequence: TGTGCCAGCAGTTACTTCGGACTAGCGGGAGCCGATGAGCAGTACTTC.

This chain joins TRBV6-4 and TRBJ2-1; 10 bases map to TRBD2. Germline assignment: CDR1 MRHNA and CDR2 SNTAGT. V lost 3 bases and J lost 4; bases outside the gene matches: 3. This CDR3 is built from 15 residues. The CDR3 loop reads CASSEAGGSYNEQFF. DNA for the CDR3: TGTGCCAGCAGTGAAGCGGGAGGGAGTTACAATGAGCAGTTCTTC.

The chain joins TRBV10-1 to TRBJ2-2; a possible D gene is TRBD1 (7 bases). The CDR3 contains 13 residues. Germline CDR1 WNHNN, CDR2 SYGVQD (reference sequence). V lost 9 bases and J 6 bases, leaving 14 bases between the germline ends. Here the CDR3 reads CASREQGAGELFF. Written as DNA, the CDR3 is TGCGCCAGTCGGGAGCAGGGGGCCGGGGAGCTGTTTTTT.

This chain joins TRBV5-1 and TRBJ1-3; the D gene is possibly TRBD1 (6 bases). Looked up from germline, CDR1 is SGHRS and CDR2 is YFSETQ. This CDR3 region has 17 residues. V shed 0 bases and J shed 2 bases, with 15 bases lying between them. The DNA of the CDR3 is TGCGCCAGCAGCTTGGCCACATCGGGACACACTGGAAACACCATATATTTT. It is translated as CASSLATSGHTGNTIYF.

The CDR3 is CASSRGTGINQPQHF. DNA of the CDR3: TGTGCCAGCAGCCGAGGGACAGGGATCAATCAGCCCCAGCATTTT. This rearrangement joins TRBV27 to TRBJ1-5, with 9 bases lining up with TRBD1. The CDR3 has 15 amino acids. CDR1 and CDR2 from the germline V gene are MNHEY and SMNVEV (reference sequence). The junction had 6 bases not matched to a gene; V was cut back by 6 bases and J by 3 bases.